The 3 T cell receptor beta chains listed next were all sequenced from one sample in a study of blood T cell repertoires in COVID-19. The table came from immunoSEQ multiplex PCR; TCRdb's copy has only in-frame clones and leaves some out. Counted here are 81,000 or so clones, around four fifths occurring once; the ten biggest clones make up roughly 10%. Material: peripheral blood. These receptors all stem from a woman in her 70s with active or convalescent COVID-19.

V is TRBV21-1 and J is TRBJ2-7; the table's D call, TRBD1, has no DNA check behind it. TRBV21-1 is recorded as a pseudogene. The CDR3 sequence is 19 residues long. The CDR3 nucleotides read TGTGCCAGCAACTCGTACCCGGGACAGGGACCGATCAGCTCCTACGAGCAGTACTTC. This translates into CASNSYPGQGPISSYEQYF.

CDR3 DNA sequence: TGTGCCAGTACTCCGAGGGCGGGGGGGACGTACGAGCAGTACTTC. It yields the protein CASTPRAGGTYEQYF. This rearrangement joins TRBV19 to TRBJ2-7; 9 positions match TRBD2. This CDR3 has 15 residues. After removal of 7 bases from V and 4 bases from J, the junction contained 11 bases not matched to a gene. Germline CDR1 LNHDA, CDR2 SQIVND (reference sequence).

The rearrangement joins TRBV2 to TRBJ1-5, with D tentatively TRBD1 (5 bases). The CDR3 sequence is 14 residues long. V was shortened by 3 bases and J by 4 bases, with 10 bases between the two germline ends. CDR1 is SNHLY and CDR2 is FYNNEI in the germline V gene. This CDR3 is CASSERTPNQPQHF. CDR3 nucleotides: TGTGCCAGCAGTGAGCGGACACCTAATCAGCCCCAGCATTTT.